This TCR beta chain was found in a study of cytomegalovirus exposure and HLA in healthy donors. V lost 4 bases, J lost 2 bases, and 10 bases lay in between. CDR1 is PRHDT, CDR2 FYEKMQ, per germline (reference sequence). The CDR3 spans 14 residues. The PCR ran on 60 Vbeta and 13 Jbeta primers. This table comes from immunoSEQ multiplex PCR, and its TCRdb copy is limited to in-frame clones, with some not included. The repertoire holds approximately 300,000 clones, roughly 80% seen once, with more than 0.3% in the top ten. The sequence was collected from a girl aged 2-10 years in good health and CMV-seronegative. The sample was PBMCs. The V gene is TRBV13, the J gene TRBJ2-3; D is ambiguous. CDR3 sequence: CASSSGPDTDTQYF. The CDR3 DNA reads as TGTGCCAGCAGCTCCGGTCCTGACACAGATACGCAGTATTTT.